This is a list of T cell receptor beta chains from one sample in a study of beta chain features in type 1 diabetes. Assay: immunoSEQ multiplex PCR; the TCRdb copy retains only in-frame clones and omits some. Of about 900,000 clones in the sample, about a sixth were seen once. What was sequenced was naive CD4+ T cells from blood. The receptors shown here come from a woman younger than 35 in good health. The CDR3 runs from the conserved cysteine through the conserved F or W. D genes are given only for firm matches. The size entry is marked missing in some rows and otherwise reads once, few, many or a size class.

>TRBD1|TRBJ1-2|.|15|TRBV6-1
TGTGCCAGCAGTGCCCGTCAGGGACAGGCGCGTGGCTACACCTTC
CASSARQGQARGYTF
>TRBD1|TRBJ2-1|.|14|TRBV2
TGTGCCAGTGAACTAGACAGGGGGGAGGCTGAGCAGTTCTTC
CASELDRGEAEQFF
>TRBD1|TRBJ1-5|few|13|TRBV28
TGTGCCAGCAGGATCCAGGGGGCACAGCCCCAGCATTTT
CASRIQGAQPQHF
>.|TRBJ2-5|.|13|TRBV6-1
TGTGCCAGCTCAGTTGTTGGCGCCGAGACCCAGTACTTC
CASSVVGAETQYF
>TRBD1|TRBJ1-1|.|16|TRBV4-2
TGTGCCAGCAGCCAAGGACAGGGGGTAGTGAACACTGAAGCTTTCTTT
CASSQGQGVVNTEAFF
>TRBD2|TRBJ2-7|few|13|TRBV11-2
TGTGCCAGCAGCTCGCTGACTAGCGATGAGCAGTACTTC
CASSSLTSDEQYF
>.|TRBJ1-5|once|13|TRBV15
TGTGCCACCAGCTCTCTCGCAGGGCAGCCCCAGCATTTT
CATSSLAGQPQHF
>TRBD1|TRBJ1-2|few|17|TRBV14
TGTGCCAGCAGCCAAGATATGGGACAGGGCCCTAACTATGGCTACACCTTC
CASSQDMGQGPNYGYTF
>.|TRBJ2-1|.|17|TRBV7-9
TGTGCCAGCAGCTCGAGATTTGCGGTTAGGCGGTACAATGAGCAGTTCTTC
CASSSRFAVRRYNEQFF
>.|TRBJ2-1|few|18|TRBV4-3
TGCGCCAGCAGCCAAGATCACTTAGCATCTTGGCTACGCAATGAGCAGTTCTTC
CASSQDHLASWLRNEQFF
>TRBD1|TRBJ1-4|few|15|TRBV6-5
TGTGCCAGCAGTTCACAGGGGTCCCCAAGTGAAAAACTGTTTTTT
CASSSQGSPSEKLFF
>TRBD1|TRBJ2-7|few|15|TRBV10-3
TGTGCCATGAGGGCAGGGGGCGAACGGCTCGACGAGCAGTACTTC
CAMRAGGERLDEQYF
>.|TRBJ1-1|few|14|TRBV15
TGTGCCACCAGCAGAGATTCCAGAAACACTGAAGCTTTCTTT
CATSRDSRNTEAFF
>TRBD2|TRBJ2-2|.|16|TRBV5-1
TGCGCCAGCAGCTTGGATCTTAGCGGGGGATCCGGGGAGCTGTTTTTT
CASSLDLSGGSGELFF
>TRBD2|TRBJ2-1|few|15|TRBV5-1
TGCGCCAGCAGCTTAGGGACTAGCGGGAATCAGGCGCAGTTCTTC
CASSLGTSGNQAQFF
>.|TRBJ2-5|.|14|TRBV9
TGTGCCAGCAGCCCTCAGAGGGGGGCAGGGGGCCAGTACTTC
CASSPQRGAGGQYF
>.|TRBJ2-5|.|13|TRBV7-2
TGTGCCAGCAGCGAGACACCGGGGGCGACCCAGTACTTC
CASSETPGATQYF
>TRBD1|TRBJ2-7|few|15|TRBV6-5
TGTGCCAGCAGCCACTCTGGTCAGGGGGCCTACGAGCAGTACTTC
CASSHSGQGAYEQYF
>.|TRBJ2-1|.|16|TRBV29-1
TGCAGCGTTGCGTTAGGGGTCCTAAGTCTCGATAGAGAGCAGTTCTTC
CSVALGVLSLDREQFF
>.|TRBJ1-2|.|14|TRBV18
TGTGCCAGCTCACCCCGGACAAGGAACTATGGCTACACCTTC
CASSPRTRNYGYTF
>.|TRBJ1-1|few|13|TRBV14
TGTGCCAGCAGCCAACTAAAGGACGGACGGTCGATTTTT
CASSQLKDGRSIF
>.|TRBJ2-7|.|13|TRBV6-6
TGTGCCAGCAGTACCCAGACACGTTACGAGCAGTACTTC
CASSTQTRYEQYF
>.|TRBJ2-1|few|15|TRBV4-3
TGCGCCAGCAGCCAAGATGGAGGGGGAGAGGTTGAGCAGTTCTTC
CASSQDGGGEVEQFF
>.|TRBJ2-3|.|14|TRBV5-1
TGCGCCAGCAGCTTGAGGCTAACGGCAGATACGCAGTATTTT
CASSLRLTADTQYF
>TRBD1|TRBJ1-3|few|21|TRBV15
TGTGCCACCAGCAGAGCTAGCGGACAGGGTTTCGAAGGGCGCTCTGGAAACACCATATATTTT
CATSRASGQGFEGRSGNTIYF
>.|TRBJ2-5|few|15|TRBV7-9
TGTGCCAGCAGCTTAGGGGCGGCAGGGCGGGAGACCCAGTACTTC
CASSLGAAGRETQYF
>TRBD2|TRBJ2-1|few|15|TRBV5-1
TGCGCCAGCAGCTTGTTAGCGGGAGTCGACAATGAGCAGTTCTTC
CASSLLAGVDNEQFF
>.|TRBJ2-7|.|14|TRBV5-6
TGTGCCAGCAGCTTCGGGTCTAGTGACTACGAGCAGTACTTC
CASSFGSSDYEQYF
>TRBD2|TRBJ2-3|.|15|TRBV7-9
TGTGCCAGCAGCTTAAGCGGGAGTTGGGGAGATACGCAGTATTTT
CASSLSGSWGDTQYF
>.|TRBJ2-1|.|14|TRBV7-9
TGTGCCAGCGGGGGCGGGGCTACTTACAATGAGCAGTTCTTC
CASGGGATYNEQFF
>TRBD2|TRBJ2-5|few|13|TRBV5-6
TGTGCCAGCAGCTTGGTGGGCGGGAGGGCCCAGTACTTC
CASSLVGGRAQYF
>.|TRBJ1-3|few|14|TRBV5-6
TGTGCCAGCAGCCAGACTGTCTCTGGAAACACCATATATTTT
CASSQTVSGNTIYF
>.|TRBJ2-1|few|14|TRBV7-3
TGTGCCAGCAGCTTAGAACTAGGCTACAATGAGCAGTTCTTC
CASSLELGYNEQFF
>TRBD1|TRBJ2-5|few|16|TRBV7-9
TGTGCCAGCAGCTTTGGCAGTGGGACAGACCAAGAGACCCAGTACTTC
CASSFGSGTDQETQYF
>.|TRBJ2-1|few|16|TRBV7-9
TGTGCCAGCAGCTTAGCTTACCCCTCCGGCTACAATGAGCAGTTCTTC
CASSLAYPSGYNEQFF
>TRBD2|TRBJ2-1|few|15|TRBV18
TGTGCCAGCTCACCGCGGCTAGCGGGAGACGAGGAGCAGTTCTTC
CASSPRLAGDEEQFF
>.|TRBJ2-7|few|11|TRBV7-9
TGTGCCAGCAGTGACAACTACGAGCAGTACTTC
CASSDNYEQYF
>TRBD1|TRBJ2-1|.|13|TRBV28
TGTGCCAGCGACAGGGTCCCATACAATGAGCAGTTCTTC
CASDRVPYNEQFF
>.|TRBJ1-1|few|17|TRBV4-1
TGCGCCAGCAGCCAAGATTTGGGCGTCGGGGTGAACACTGAAGCTTTCTTT
CASSQDLGVGVNTEAFF
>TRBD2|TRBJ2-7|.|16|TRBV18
TGTGCCAGCTCAGCCCGACTAGCGGGAGGCAAGGGGGAGCAGTACTTC
CASSARLAGGKGEQYF
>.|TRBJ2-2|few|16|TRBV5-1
TGCGCCAGCAGCTTGGTAGGGAATGGGTATACCGGGGAGCTGTTTTTT
CASSLVGNGYTGELFF
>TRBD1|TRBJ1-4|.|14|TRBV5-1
TGCGCCAGCAGCATGGGACAGGGCGACGGAAAACTGTTTTTT
CASSMGQGDGKLFF
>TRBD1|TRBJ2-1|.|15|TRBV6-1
TGTGCCAGCATCAACCGGGACAGGGTCTACAATGAGCAGTTCTTC
CASINRDRVYNEQFF
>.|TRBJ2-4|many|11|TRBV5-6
TGTGCCAGCAGCCAAGAAAACATTCAGTACTTC
CASSQENIQYF
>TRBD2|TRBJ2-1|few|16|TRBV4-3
TGCGCCAGCAGCGATCCGGGCGGGAGCCCCTACAATGAGCAGTTCTTC
CASSDPGGSPYNEQFF
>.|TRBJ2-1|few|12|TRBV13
TGTGCCAGCAGCTTAGTTCGCGGAGGACCATTCTTC
CASSLVRGGPFF
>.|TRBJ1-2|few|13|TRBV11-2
TGTGCCAGCAGCCAGTACCTACAGGAGGGCTACACCTTC
CASSQYLQEGYTF
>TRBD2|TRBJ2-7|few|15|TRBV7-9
TGTGCCAGCAGCTTTCAAGGCGGGAGTGTCGGCGAGCAGTACTTC
CASSFQGGSVGEQYF
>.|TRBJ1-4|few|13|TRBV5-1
TGCGCCAGCAGCTGGACAGAGAATGAAAAACTGTTTTTT
CASSWTENEKLFF
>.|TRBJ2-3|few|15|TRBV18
TGTGCCAGCTCACCAAATACAGGGTCGACAGATACGCAGTATTTT
CASSPNTGSTDTQYF
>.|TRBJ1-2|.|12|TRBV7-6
TGTGCCAGCAGCTCCGGGGAGACTACCTACACCTTC
CASSSGETTYTF
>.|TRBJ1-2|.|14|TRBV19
TGTGCCAGTAGCCAGATACGGGGGTCCTATGGCTACACCTTC
CASSQIRGSYGYTF
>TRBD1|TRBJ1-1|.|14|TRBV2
TGTGCCAGCAGTGACGGACAGGGAGGCACTGAAGCTTTCTTT
CASSDGQGGTEAFF
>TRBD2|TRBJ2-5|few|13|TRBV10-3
TGTGCCATCAGTGACGGGGGGGGAGAGACCCAGTACTTC
CAISDGGGETQYF
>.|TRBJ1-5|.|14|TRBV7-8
TGTGCCAGCAGCTTCTCACAGGGTGACCAGCCCCAGCATTTT
CASSFSQGDQPQHF
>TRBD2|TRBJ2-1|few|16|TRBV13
TGTGCCAGCAGACGGACTAGCGGGAGAAGCTACAATGAGCAGTTCTTC
CASRRTSGRSYNEQFF
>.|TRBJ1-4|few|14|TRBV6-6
TGTGCCAGCACCGAGGGACTAACTAATGAAAAACTGTTTTTT
CASTEGLTNEKLFF